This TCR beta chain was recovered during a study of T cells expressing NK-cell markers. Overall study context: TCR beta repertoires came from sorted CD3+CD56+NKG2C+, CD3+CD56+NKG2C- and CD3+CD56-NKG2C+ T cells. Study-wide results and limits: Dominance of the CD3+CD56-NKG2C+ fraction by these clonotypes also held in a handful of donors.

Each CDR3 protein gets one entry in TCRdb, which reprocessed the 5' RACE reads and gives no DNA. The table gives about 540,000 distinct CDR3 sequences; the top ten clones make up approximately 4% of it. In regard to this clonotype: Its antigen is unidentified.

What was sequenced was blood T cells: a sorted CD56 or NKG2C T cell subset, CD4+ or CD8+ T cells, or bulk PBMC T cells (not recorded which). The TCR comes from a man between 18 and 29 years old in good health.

The CDR3 loop reads CAISDFSGEGGTDTQYF. The V and J genes are TRBV10-3 and TRBJ2-3; TCRdb's D gene call, TRBD2, goes unchecked for lack of DNA. Per germline, CDR1 ENHRY and CDR2 SYGVKD. The CDR3 has 17 amino acids.